The subject of this entry is one TCR beta chain. Its antigen is still unknown. This CDR3 has 13 amino acids. CDR1 MNHNS and CDR2 SASEGT come from the germline V gene. The V and J ends lost 3 bases and 7 bases, in that order; junction bases with no gene match: 4. These data originate in a study of T cells in localized non-small cell lung cancer. General study points: Uninvolved adjacent lung had higher T cell clonality than tumor and all other tissues. A median approximately 59 of the top 100 tumor clones appeared in adjacent lung. Sequencing covered just one tumor region, so heterogeneity cannot be ruled out.

This table comes from immunoSEQ multiplex PCR, and its TCRdb copy is limited to in-frame clones, with some not included. The sample shows 25,000 or so clones, about nine tenths of them seen only once. This sequence was found in a woman aged 40-75 years with stage I lung adenocarcinoma. V gene TRBV6-1 combines with J gene TRBJ1-1; 8 bases match TRBD1. The material was peripheral blood, obtained before any cancer treatment. The CDR3 here is CASSDTGTGEAFF. Here the CDR3 DNA reads TGTGCCAGCAGTGATACCGGGACAGGTGAAGCTTTCTTT.